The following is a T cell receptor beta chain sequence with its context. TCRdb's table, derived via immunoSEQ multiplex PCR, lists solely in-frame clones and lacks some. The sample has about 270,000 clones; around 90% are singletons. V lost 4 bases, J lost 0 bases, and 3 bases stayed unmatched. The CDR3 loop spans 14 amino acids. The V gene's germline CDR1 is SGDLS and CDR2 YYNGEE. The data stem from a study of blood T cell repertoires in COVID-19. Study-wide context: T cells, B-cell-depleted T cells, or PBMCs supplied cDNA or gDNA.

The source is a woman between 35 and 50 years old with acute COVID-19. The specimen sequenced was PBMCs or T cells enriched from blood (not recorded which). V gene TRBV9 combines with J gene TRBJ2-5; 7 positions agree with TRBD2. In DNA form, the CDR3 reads TGTGCCAGCAGCCCTCGGGGGGACCAAGAGACCCAGTACTTC. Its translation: CASSPRGDQETQYF.